The sequence of this T cell receptor (beta chain) was determined in a study of cytomegalovirus exposure and HLA in healthy donors. Study details: T cells numbering about 179 million yielded 95 million to 140 million unique TCR beta sequences in an earlier analysis. Study outcomes and limitations: Later analysis found that TCR beta chains associated with HLA were more clonally expanded than other, equally common chains. Follow-up analysis seemed to connect common viral pathogens with several of the most significant clusters identified.

CDR1 and CDR2 (germline): PRHDT, FYEKMQ (reference sequence). The CDR3 runs to 17 residues. The trim removed 1 base at V and 6 bases at J, leaving 10 bases unmatched. Concerning this clone: Its matching antigen is unknown.

It was with 60 Vbeta and 13 Jbeta primers that the PCR ran. The data were produced by immunoSEQ multiplex PCR, yet TCRdb's version contains in-frame clones alone and is incomplete. The repertoire holds about 120,000 clones, with 80% as singletons. What was sequenced was PBMCs. The chain uses TRBV13 and TRBJ2-1; TRBD2 aligns across 9 bases. The sequence derives from a man in his thirties or forties in good health and CMV-seropositive. The CDR3 sequence is CASSLASGEWESNEQFF. The CDR3 nucleotides read TGTGCCAGCAGCTTAGCTAGCGGGGAATGGGAATCCAATGAGCAGTTCTTC.